This T cell receptor beta chain comes out of a study of OX40 agonist ivuxolimab in advanced cancers. Study as a whole: Of mixed ages from about 23 to 79 and averaging roughly 64 years, the group was over 80% male.

About this clone: Its antigen is unknown.

Study results and caveats: Low normalized T-cell clonal expansion was additionally recorded for some nonresponders. More expanded clones were seen, on average, in CD8+ T cells than in CD4+.

Blood sampling was done at baseline, cycle 4 day 1, and cycle 7 day 1. Produced via immunoSEQ multiplex PCR; TCRdb's table is partial and in-frame only. The profile shows over 75,000 clones, around 87% of them singletons. Trimming shortened V by 6 bases and J by 1 base, and 7 bases separated the two germline ends. The CDR3 extends over 12 amino acids. CDR1 is SQVTM, CDR2 ANQGSEA, per germline. The source was CD4+ or CD8+ T cells sorted from blood, collected in a trial of the OX40 agonist ivuxolimab. This TCR was sampled from an adult with an advanced solid tumor such as melanoma, head and neck, liver or kidney cancer. The chain carries TRBV29-1 and TRBJ2-4; a weak D match, TRBD1 (5 bases). In DNA form, the CDR3 reads TGCAGCGTACAGGAGGCCAAAAACATTCAGTACTTC. Its protein is CSVQEAKNIQYF.